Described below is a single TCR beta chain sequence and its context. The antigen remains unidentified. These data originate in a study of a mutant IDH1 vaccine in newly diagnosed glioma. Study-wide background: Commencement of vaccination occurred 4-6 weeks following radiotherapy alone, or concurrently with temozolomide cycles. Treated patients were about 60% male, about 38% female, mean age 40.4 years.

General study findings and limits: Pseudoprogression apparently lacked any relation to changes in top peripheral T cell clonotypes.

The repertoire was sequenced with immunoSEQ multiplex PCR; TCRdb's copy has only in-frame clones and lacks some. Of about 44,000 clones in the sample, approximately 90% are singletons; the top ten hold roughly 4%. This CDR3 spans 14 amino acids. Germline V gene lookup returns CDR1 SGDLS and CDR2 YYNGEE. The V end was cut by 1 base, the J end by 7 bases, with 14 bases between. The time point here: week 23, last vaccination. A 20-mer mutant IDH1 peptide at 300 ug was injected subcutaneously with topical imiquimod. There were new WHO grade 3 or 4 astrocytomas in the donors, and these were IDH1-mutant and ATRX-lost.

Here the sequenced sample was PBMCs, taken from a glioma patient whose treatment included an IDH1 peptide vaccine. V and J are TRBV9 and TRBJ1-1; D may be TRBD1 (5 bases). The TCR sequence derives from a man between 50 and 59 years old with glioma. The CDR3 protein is CASSVFRDSGEAFF. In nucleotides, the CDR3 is TGTGCCAGCAGCGTATTCAGGGACTCAGGTGAAGCTTTCTTT.